The next 16 T cell receptor beta chains were all read from a single sample in a study of cytomegalovirus exposure and HLA in healthy donors (dated by TCRdb to the late 2010s). The library was produced with the immunoSEQ multiplex PCR assay. For the multiplex PCR, a mixture combining 60 forward primers for TCR Vbeta segments and 13 reverse primers for TCR Jbeta segments was used. TCRdb mirrors the immuneACCESS table, restricted to in-frame sequences. Some clones are absent from its copies; in checked studies, under half trace to an unresolved V gene, and the reason for the others is unknown. This sample gives approximately 150,000 clones in total; about 80% of them show up just once. The ten largest clones take up roughly 1.3% of the sample. The material sequenced was PBMCs. These receptors originate from a young man in good health and CMV-seronegative.

The V call is TRBV5-6, the J call TRBJ2-1; 13 bases align to TRBD2. The CDR3 length is 19 residues. Germline V gene data show CDR1 as SGHDT and CDR2 as YYEEEE. After removal of 4 bases from V and 3 bases from J, the junction contained 13 bases not matched to a gene. The CDR3 region has the DNA TGTGCCAGCAGCCCGCCACTAGCGGGGGGGCAGGCTGGCTACAATGAGCAGTTCTTC. It codes for CASSPPLAGGQAGYNEQFF.

The chain joins TRBV7-2 to TRBJ1-1; weak D call: TRBD1 (5 bases). From germline, CDR1 is SGHTA and CDR2 FQGNSA. The CDR3 contains 13 residues. The germline V and J ends were trimmed by 3 bases and 4 bases, with 9 bases remaining between them. Here the CDR3 reads CASSFAGRTEAFF. The CDR3 nucleotides are TGTGCCAGCAGCTTTGCAGGGCGCACTGAAGCTTTCTTT.

The chain carries TRBV30 and TRBJ2-7; 7 nucleotides match TRBD2. The ends lost 0 bases at V and 2 bases at J; junction bases unmatched: 7. Germline values: CDR1 GTSNPN, CDR2 SVGIG (reference sequence). The CDR3 is 15 residues long. The CDR3 nucleotides are TGTGCCTGGAGTGTAGGGCTAGCGGCGGCCTACGAGCAGTACTTC. It encodes CAWSVGLAAAYEQYF.

This rearrangement joins TRBV4-1 to TRBJ1-1; 7 positions agree with TRBD1. From germline, CDR1 is MGHRA and CDR2 YSYEKL. CDR3 length: 13 residues. V lost 5 bases, J lost 6 bases, and 6 bases stayed unmatched. As DNA, the CDR3 is TGCGCCAGCAGCATCGGCAGGGGGGCTGAAGCTTTCTTT. Amino acids: CASSIGRGAEAFF.

The chain has TRBV6-5 and TRBJ2-3; a weak D match, TRBD2 (5 bases). Per germline, CDR1 MNHEY and CDR2 SVGAGI. CDR3 length: 12 amino acids. Trimming pared 4 bases from V and 6 bases from J, leaving 8 bases between. The CDR3: CASSSGGDTQYF. The CDR3 nucleotides read TGTGCCAGCAGTTCCGGCGGGGATACGCAGTATTTT.

The gene calls are TRBV6-5 and TRBJ1-5; tentative D call: TRBD1 (5 bases). V lost 2 bases and J 4 bases, leaving 9 bases between the germline ends. This CDR3 has 14 amino acids. The germline V gene encodes CDR1 MNHEY and CDR2 SVGAGI. In DNA form, the CDR3 reads TGTGCCAGCAGTTACGACGGGGGGAATCAGCCCCAGCATTTT. This gives the protein CASSYDGGNQPQHF.

J is TRBJ1-2 and V is TRBV19; TRBD1 is a possible D gene (5 bases). The CDR3 runs to 13 residues. Germline lookup yields CDR1 LNHDA and CDR2 SQIVND (reference sequence). The ends were cut back, 3 bases at V and 7 bases at J, with 12 bases in the middle. In DNA form, the CDR3 reads TGTGCCAGTAGTATTTCTCAGGGTGCTGGCTACACCTTC. As protein: CASSISQGAGYTF.

In nucleotides, the CDR3 is TGTGCCAGCAGTGAACTGGGTAGCGGGAGCGATGAGCAGTTCTTC. Encoded protein: CASSELGSGSDEQFF. The V and J genes are TRBV25-1 and TRBJ2-1, with 9 bases that match TRBD2. The CDR3 loop spans 15 amino acids. V shed 2 bases and J 8 bases; nucleotides not matched to a gene: 7. Germline CDR1 MGHDK, CDR2 SYGVNS.

As DNA, the CDR3 is TGTGCCAGCAGTGCGACAGACTACACCGGGGAGCTGTTTTTT. This encodes CASSATDYTGELFF. The J gene is TRBJ2-2, the V gene TRBV6-6; weak D call: TRBD1 (5 bases). Germline CDR1 reads MNHNY; CDR2 reads SVGAGI (reference sequence). Between the trimmed V and J ends, which lost 5 bases and 3 bases, there was a span of 10 bases. This CDR3 is 14 amino acids long.

The CDR3 DNA reads as TGCGCCAGCAGTGAGTCGATGTATGGGACTAGCTATGGCTACACCTTC. Amino acid sequence: CASSESMYGTSYGYTF. The chain has TRBV10-2 and TRBJ1-2, with D possibly matching TRBD1 (5 bases). Germline loops: CDR1 WSHSY, CDR2 SAAADI. The ends were cut back, 0 bases at V and 4 bases at J, with 15 bases in the middle. The CDR3 is 16 amino acids.

The rearrangement joins TRBV10-3 to TRBJ2-1, with 10 bases identical to TRBD2. The CDR3 extends over 17 amino acids. Germline-derived CDR1 and CDR2 are ENHRY and SYGVKD. Trimming at V came to 7 bases and at J to 0 bases, leaving 9 bases not matched to a gene. CDR3: CAIMSSGGQSSYNEQFF. CDR3 bases: TGTGCCATCATGTCTAGCGGGGGCCAAAGCTCCTACAATGAGCAGTTCTTC.

Here the CDR3 DNA reads TGTGCCTGGAGGGTACAGGGAAGCGTCGGGGAGCTGTTTTTT. Amino acids: CAWRVQGSVGELFF. The rearrangement links TRBV30 to TRBJ2-2; tentative D call: TRBD1 (6 bases). CDR1 and CDR2 from the germline V gene are GTSNPN and SVGIG (reference sequence). There are 14 residues in the CDR3. V was cut by 3 bases and J by 7 bases, with 15 bases left in between.

To note about this clone: A read error may account for a junction end that differs from germline. The chain combines TRBV5-1 with TRBJ2-7; D gene ambiguous. In germline, CDR1 is SGHRS, CDR2 YFSETQ. This CDR3 has 15 amino acids. CDR3 loop: CASSLDRPRSSEQYF. CDR3 in DNA: TGCGCCAGCAGCTTGGACCGCCCCCGGTCCTCCGAGCAGTACTTC.

J is TRBJ2-7 and V is TRBV7-2; D unresolved. The germline V and J ends were trimmed by 5 bases and 1 base, with 6 bases remaining between them. Looked up from germline, CDR1 is SGHTA and CDR2 is FQGNSA. The CDR3 totals 12 residues. The DNA of the CDR3 is TGTGCCAGCAGCCTTCCTTCCTACGAGCAGTACTTC. Translation gives CASSLPSYEQYF.

CDR3 in amino acids: CASSIARTSPYNEQFF. DNA for the CDR3: TGTGCCAGTAGTATAGCTCGGACATCTCCGTACAATGAGCAGTTCTTC. V gene TRBV19 combines with J gene TRBJ2-1; tentatively, D is TRBD1 (5 bases). Germline V CDR1 and CDR2: LNHDA, SQIVND (reference sequence). CDR3 length: 16 amino acids. V was pared by 1 base and J by 4 bases, with 14 bases between.

This sequence joins TRBV7-6 and TRBJ2-3; 11 bases match TRBD2. This CDR3 has 16 residues. The ends lost 4 bases at V and 4 bases at J; junction bases unmatched: 7. Germline loops: CDR1 SGHVS, CDR2 FNYEAQ. This CDR3 is CASSSLAGAPADTQYF. As DNA, the CDR3 is TGTGCCAGCAGCTCACTAGCGGGGGCCCCCGCAGATACGCAGTATTTT.